These T cell receptor beta chains were read from a single sample in a study of T cells in Graves' hyperthyroidism and ophthalmopathy. MiXCR, applied by TCRdb to the multiplex PCR reads, yields one record per CDR3 protein. Of about 540,000 distinct CDR3 sequences listed, more than 45% are singletons. What was sequenced was peripheral blood or thyroid tissue (not recorded which). The receptors come from a woman aged 18 to 35 with Graves' hyperthyroidism. The CDR3 runs from the conserved cysteine through the conserved F or W. D genes are given only for firm matches.

D	V	J	CDR3
NA	TRBV27	TRBJ1-6	CASSLLSRDNNSPLHF
TRBD1	TRBV4-2	TRBJ1-2	CASSQPGQSGYTF
NA	TRBV29-1	TRBJ2-7	CSVRGSQGTNEQYF
NA	TRBV2	TRBJ2-7	CASERTESSYEQYF
NA	TRBV20-1	TRBJ2-7	CSARAGTAYEQYF
TRBD1	TRBV7-9	TRBJ2-7	CASSERSTGSPYEQYF
NA	TRBV10-3	TRBJ1-6	CAISDGAGDSPLHF
NA	TRBV18	TRBJ1-5	CASSPQRNQPQHF
TRBD1	TRBV7-9	TRBJ1-5	CASSQQWDRGSNQPQHF
NA	TRBV4-1	TRBJ1-2	CASSHPWGDIYGYTF
NA	TRBV4-1	TRBJ1-5	CASSQEEGNSNQPQHF
TRBD2	TRBV25-1	TRBJ2-3	CASSNVRTSGIEDTQYF